The source of this T cell receptor beta chain is a study of identical twins. The study, taken as a whole, reports: High-abundance cord blood beta clonotypes had fewer insertions; memory repertoires showed none. Invariant MAIT and iNKT cells may have partly biased zero-insertion analyses. These conclusions were based on statistical analysis (cross-sectional, not following the same donors).

Germline V gene lookup returns CDR1 SGHRS and CDR2 YFSETQ. The junction had 9 bases not matched to a gene; V was cut back by 3 bases and J by 7 bases. The CDR3 length is 15 residues. Unique molecular identifiers were present on the cDNA, and a universal primer site came from template switching. In TCRdb, the 5' RACE reads were re-called with MiXCR into one record per CDR3 protein. The sample records over 550,000 distinct CDR3 sequences, around 7.5% being singletons. This clonotype has a count of ten or more. Antigen specificity is unknown. These data also featured in a second study, about yellow fever vaccine responses in identical twins.

This receptor was identified in a woman aged 18-30 years in good health. The material sequenced was PBMCs. The rearrangement links TRBV5-1 to TRBJ2-2, with TRBD1 matching 7 bases. In DNA form, the CDR3 reads TGCGCCAGCAGCTGGAGGACAGGCCCTGACGGGGAGCTGTTTTTT. Its translation: CASSWRTGPDGELFF.